This entry concerns a single TCR beta chain. Sequencing used immunoSEQ multiplex PCR; TCRdb keeps in-frame clones, though not all of them. The data contain more than 100,000 clones, 80% to 95% of them singletons. This sample is part of a study of control samples from healthy donors and cancer patients. V was shortened by 2 bases and J by 0 bases, with 1 base between the two germline ends. CDR1 is SGDLS and CDR2 is YYNGEE in the germline V gene. The CDR3 has 12 amino acids. This chain uses TRBV9 with TRBJ2-3, with D unclear. The receptor was isolated from a man younger than 30 in good health. The sample comprised blood. CDR3 bases: TGTGCCAGCAGCGTGAGCACAGATACGCAGTATTTT. Residues: CASSVSTDTQYF.